The present entry profiles one T cell receptor beta chain with its context. The entry originates in a study of blood T cell repertoires in COVID-19. Overall study context: From the United States, Italy and Spain came samples of acute and convalescent COVID-19. PBMCs, B-cell-depleted T cells, or T cells were the source of the cDNA or gDNA that made up the material.

The germline V gene has CDR1 ENHRY and CDR2 SYGVKD. The V end lost 2 bases, the J end lost 3 bases, and 14 bases lay between the germline ends. This CDR3 comprises 16 residues. Some clones are missing from TCRdb's copy, which holds only in-frame ones; the method was immunoSEQ multiplex PCR. The sample has over 150,000 clones, roughly 90% seen once. The material sequenced was peripheral blood. The chain links TRBV10-3 to TRBJ1-5; D gene unclear. The receptor was isolated from a man aged 50-60 years with acute or convalescent COVID-19. CDR3 in DNA: TGTGCCATCAGTGAGGGACCGGGAAATTCCAATCAGCCCCAGCATTTT. Its translation is CAISEGPGNSNQPQHF.